A single sample is the source of the 31 T cell receptor beta chains below, sequenced in a study of blood T cell repertoires in COVID-19. Measured with immunoSEQ multiplex PCR; TCRdb has only the in-frame clones, and not every one. The sample shows 350,000 to 400,000 clones, more than 85% of them seen only once. Sequencing used PBMCs or T cells enriched from blood (not recorded which). Receptor source: a woman aged 40 to 50 who had been exposed to COVID-19.

The V and J genes are TRBV2 and TRBJ1-6; maybe TRBD1 (6 bases). The germline CDR1 and CDR2 sequences are SNHLY and FYNNEI. V gave up 5 bases and J gave up 9 bases, with 14 bases separating them. This CDR3 is 14 amino acids long. The CDR3 spells CASSIRGNGSPLHF. CDR3 coding DNA: TGTGCCAGCAGTATTAGGGGGAATGGTTCACCCCTCCACTTT.

The rearrangement links TRBV5-5 to TRBJ1-2; 9 bases fit TRBD1. The CDR3 runs 17 residues. J was trimmed by 0 bases and V by 0 bases; bases with no gene match: 6. Germline-derived CDR1 and CDR2 are SGHKS and YYEKEE (reference sequence). In nucleotides, the CDR3 is TGTGCCAGCAGCTTGGGACAGGGGGATCCAGCTAACTATGGCTACACCTTC. Translation gives CASSLGQGDPANYGYTF.

This chain links TRBV20-1 with TRBJ1-3; D not resolved. V gave up 2 bases and J gave up 11 bases, with 10 bases separating them. CDR1 DFQATT and CDR2 SNEGSKA come from the germline V gene (reference sequence). The length of the CDR3 is 11 residues. The CDR3 nucleotides are TGCAGTGCTAGATCAGGTTCCGCCATATATTTT. Its protein is CSARSGSAIYF.

To note about this clone: A much bigger clone sits one base away, suggesting this may be a read error. This same CDR3 is encoded by further DNA sequences in the sample. The rearrangement joins TRBV7-2 to TRBJ1-5; no reliable D call. Germline CDR1 reads SGHTA; CDR2 reads FQGNSA. The CDR3 is 15 amino acids. V lost 2 bases and J lost 0, with 8 bases in between. The chain's CDR3 is CASSLSGYSNQPQHF. CDR3 DNA: TGTGCCAGCAGCTTATCGGGATATAGCAATCAGCCCCAGCATTTT.

The chain combines TRBV2 with TRBJ1-5; TRBD1 matches at 8 bases. The CDR3 runs to 15 residues. CDR1 and CDR2 (germline): SNHLY, FYNNEI. The junction had 7 bases not matched to a gene; V was cut back by 5 bases and J by 4 bases. CDR3 protein: CASSSDRAGNQPQHF. The CDR3 DNA sequence: TGTGCCAGCAGTTCGGACAGGGCTGGAAATCAGCCCCAGCATTTT. Using reference TRBV2 and TRBJ1-5 for the parts outside the CDR3, the full variable domain is EPEVTQTPSHQVTQMGQEVILRCVPISNHLYFYWYRQILGQKVEFLVSFYNNEISEKSEIFDDQFSVERPDGSNFTLKIRSTKLEDSAMYFCASSSDRAGNQPQHFGDGTRLSIL.

This sequence joins TRBV20-1 and TRBJ1-2, with 7 bases aligning to TRBD1. From germline, CDR1 is DFQATT and CDR2 SNEGSKA (reference sequence). This CDR3 contains 16 residues. J was trimmed by 8 bases and V by 3 bases; bases with no gene match: 18. Here the CDR3 DNA reads TGCAGTGCTAGTCCCCACACCCGGGACAGAAATAGAGGCTACACCTTC. This translates into CSASPHTRDRNRGYTF.

The DNA of the CDR3 is TGTGCCAGCAGTAGGACTCTGGGCTACACCTTC. Protein sequence: CASSRTLGYTF. V gene TRBV12-3 or TRBV12-4 combines with J gene TRBJ1-2, with no clear D. V was cut by 5 bases and J by 8 bases, with 9 bases left in between. CDR3 length: 11 residues.

This clone was detected only once. The rearrangement uses TRBV19 and TRBJ2-7, with TRBD1 as a possible D gene (6 bases). V lost 5 bases and J lost 1, with 27 bases in between. The CDR3 extends over 19 amino acids. Germline CDR1 is LNHDA and CDR2 is SQIVND (reference sequence). CDR3 DNA: TGTGCCAGTAGTCCTTCGGGACACCGAACCCCAAGAGAGTCCTACGAGCAGTACTTC. It specifies CASSPSGHRTPRESYEQYF.

The chain combines TRBV19 with TRBJ1-1, with D tentatively TRBD1 (6 bases). Trimming pared 3 bases from V and 1 base from J, leaving 9 bases between. The length of the CDR3 is 14 residues. CDR1 is LNHDA, CDR2 SQIVND, per germline (reference sequence). Here the CDR3 reads CASSIGTPNTEAFF. The DNA for the CDR3 is TGTGCCAGTAGTATCGGGACACCGAACACTGAAGCTTTCTTT.

The chain combines TRBV9 with TRBJ1-2, with 7 nucleotides matching TRBD1. The CDR3 length is 14 residues. The V and J ends lost 3 bases and 6 bases, in that order; junction bases with no gene match: 8. Germline assignment: CDR1 SGDLS and CDR2 YYNGEE. CDR3 DNA: TGTGCCAGCAGCGCAGAAGGGACAGAGGATGGCTACACCTTC. Residues: CASSAEGTEDGYTF.

V and J are TRBV25-1 and TRBJ1-2; tentatively, D is TRBD1 (6 bases). Germline CDR1 and CDR2: MGHDK and SYGVNS. There are 15 residues in the CDR3. Trimming stripped 4 bases from V and 3 bases from J, with 15 bases between. The CDR3 bases are TGTGCCAGCAGTGCAGCGAGGACAGCCCACTATGGCTACACCTTC. It yields the protein CASSAARTAHYGYTF.

V gene TRBV7-9 combines with J gene TRBJ1-4; 7 nucleotides align to TRBD1. This CDR3 spans 17 amino acids. Germline trimming cut 0 bases from V and 3 bases from J; bases unmatched to any gene: 7. Germline assignment: CDR1 SEHNR and CDR2 FQNEAQ (reference sequence). CDR3 amino acids: CASSLAGRGQSNEKLFF. In nucleotides, the CDR3 is TGTGCCAGCAGCTTAGCCGGGAGGGGACAGTCTAATGAAAAACTGTTTTTT.

The chain combines TRBV21-1 with TRBJ1-2; whether TRBD1, the table's D call, matches the DNA was not checked. TRBV21-1 is labeled a pseudogene. The CDR3 spans 13 residues. DNA for the CDR3: TGTGCCAGCAGCAAAAACAGTAACTATGGCTACACCTTC. It yields the protein CASSKNSNYGYTF.

This clone has just one count. This chain's CDR3 is CASSIRASGGAKTDTQYF. The DNA for the CDR3 is TGTGCCAGTAGTATCAGGGCTAGCGGGGGGGCCAAAACAGATACGCAGTATTTT. J is TRBJ2-3 and V is TRBV19, with 12 bases identical to TRBD2. There are 18 residues in the CDR3. CDR1 is LNHDA, CDR2 SQIVND, per germline (reference sequence). The J segment lost 3 bases and the V segment lost 3 bases, leaving 10 bases of the junction unmatched.

V usage is TRBV5-6 and J usage is TRBJ2-5, with 12 nucleotides matching TRBD2. The length of the CDR3 is 17 residues. J gave up 4 bases and V 3 bases, and 10 bases lay outside the gene matches. Per germline, CDR1 SGHDT and CDR2 YYEEEE. Here the CDR3 DNA reads TGTGCCAGCAGCTACCTAGCGGGAGGGCCAATCGGAGAGACCCAGTACTTC. Encoded protein: CASSYLAGGPIGETQYF.

This chain links TRBV11-3 with TRBJ1-2, with D hard to call. The CDR3 covers 13 residues. The V end was cut by 0 bases, the J end by 4 bases, with 6 bases between. Germline CDR1 and CDR2: SGHNT and YENEEA. The CDR3 DNA reads TGTGCCAGCAGCTTAGATCCGGGCTATGGCTACACCTTC. Its protein is CASSLDPGYGYTF.

V gene TRBV5-4 combines with J gene TRBJ1-1, with TRBD1 matching 7 bases. The CDR3 totals 15 residues. Trimming cost V 3 bases and J 4 bases; bases outside gene matches: 9. Germline V gene sequence: CDR1 SGHNT, CDR2 YYREEE (reference sequence). CDR3 residues: CASSWAGGGVTEAFF. In DNA form, the CDR3 reads TGTGCCAGCAGCTGGGCGGGAGGGGGCGTCACTGAAGCTTTCTTT.

The chain links TRBV30 to TRBJ1-1; no firm D call. The CDR3 has 14 amino acids. V lost 1 base to trimming and J lost 8 bases, with 17 bases between them. Looked up from germline, CDR1 is GTSNPN and CDR2 is SVGIG (reference sequence). CDR3 coding DNA: TGTGCCTGGAGTGCTCACACCCGACTAAAAGAAGCTTTCTTT. It specifies CAWSAHTRLKEAFF.

V gene TRBV9 combines with J gene TRBJ2-3; 9 nucleotides agree with TRBD2. The length of the CDR3 is 16 residues. Germline V gene data show CDR1 as SGDLS and CDR2 as YYNGEE. The J segment lost 0 bases and the V segment lost 4 bases, leaving 6 bases of the junction unmatched. This CDR3 is CASSPRTSGSTDTQYF. The CDR3 nucleotides read TGTGCCAGCAGCCCCCGTACTAGCGGGAGCACAGATACGCAGTATTTT.

The chain couples TRBV9 to TRBJ2-1; 8 bases agree with TRBD2. The germline CDR1 and CDR2 sequences are SGDLS and YYNGEE. The trim removed 2 bases at V and 4 bases at J, leaving 5 bases unmatched. The CDR3 has 15 amino acids. The CDR3, as DNA: TGTGCCAGCAGCGTGGGACTAGGACTTTACAATGAGCAGTTCTTC. Amino acids: CASSVGLGLYNEQFF.

This chain connects TRBV3-1 (or the pseudogene TRBV3-2) to TRBJ2-1; the D gene is possibly TRBD2 (5 bases). The ends were cut back, 5 bases at V and 9 bases at J, with 14 bases in the middle. The germline V gene encodes CDR1 LGHDT and CDR2 YNNKEL (reference sequence). The CDR3 contains 13 residues. The CDR3 here is CASSAGRLGEQFF. Here the CDR3 DNA reads TGTGCCAGCAGCGCGGGCCGTCTGGGTGAGCAGTTCTTC.

The chain combines TRBV28 with TRBJ1-2, with 8 bases lining up with TRBD1. This CDR3 spans 16 amino acids. The germline gives CDR1 MDHEN, CDR2 SYDVKM. Trimming removed 6 bases from V and 6 bases from J; junction bases left unmatched: 15. The DNA of the CDR3 is TGTGCCAGCAGCCCCGGGACAGGTCCCCGGTCACATGGCTACACCTTC. Translation: CASSPGTGPRSHGYTF.

This chain links TRBV3-1 (or the pseudogene TRBV3-2) with TRBJ1-4, with 10 bases that match TRBD1. V lost 4 bases to trimming and J lost 5 bases; unmatched junction nucleotides: 4. The germline V gene has CDR1 LGHDT and CDR2 YNNKEL (reference sequence). The CDR3 runs to 15 residues. The CDR3 is CASSLGGQGNEKLFF. The CDR3 coding sequence is TGTGCCAGCAGCCTGGGGGGACAGGGGAATGAAAAACTGTTTTTT.

J is TRBJ2-5 and V is TRBV9; 7 bases line up with TRBD2. Trimming took 2 bases from V and 5 from J; bases not matched to a gene: 12. This CDR3 has 16 amino acids. CDR1 is SGDLS and CDR2 is YYNGEE in the germline V gene. The CDR3 nucleotides read TGTGCCAGCAGCGTGTTTGATGGACTAGGTGGTGAGACCCAGTACTTC. Amino acid sequence: CASSVFDGLGGETQYF. Supplemented by reference TRBV9 and TRBJ2-5, the full variable domain reads DSGVTQTPKHLITATGQRVTLRCSPRSGDLSVYWYQQSLDQGLQFLIQYYNGEERAKGNILERFSAQQFPDLHSELNLSSLELGDSALYFCASSVFDGLGGETQYFGPGTRLLVL.

This clone came up once. The rearrangement uses TRBV3-1 (or the pseudogene TRBV3-2) and TRBJ1-1; 10 nucleotides agree with TRBD1. CDR1 is LGHDT and CDR2 is YNNKEL in the germline V gene (reference sequence). V shed 4 bases and J 5 bases; nucleotides not matched to a gene: 4. The CDR3 sequence is 14 residues long. CDR3 nucleotides: TGTGCCAGCAGCCCGGGACAGGGGAGAACTGAAGCTTTCTTT. Amino acids: CASSPGQGRTEAFF.

The chain has TRBV5-1 and TRBJ2-3; TRBD1 matches 12 bases. Per germline, CDR1 SGHRS and CDR2 YFSETQ. The CDR3 is 18 residues long. J gave up 4 bases and V 0 bases, and 9 bases lay outside the gene matches. The CDR3, as DNA: TGCGCCAGCAGCTTGGCCGGGGACAGGGGGCGTTTCGCAGATACGCAGTATTTT. It encodes CASSLAGDRGRFADTQYF.

Note on this clone: The sample carries other DNA sequences with the same CDR3. The chain uses TRBV6-5 and TRBJ2-3, with 10 bases that match TRBD2. CDR1 and CDR2 (germline): MNHEY, SVGAGI. J lost 3 bases, V lost 6 bases, and 6 bases had no gene match. The CDR3 is 15 residues long. The CDR3 spells CASSPLAGDTDTQYF. CDR3 bases: TGTGCCAGCAGCCCCCTAGCGGGGGATACAGATACGCAGTATTTT.

The chain has TRBV12-3 or TRBV12-4 and TRBJ2-1; tentative D call: TRBD2 (5 bases). The CDR3 is 13 residues long. The V end lost 2 bases, the J end lost 4 bases, and 6 bases lay between the germline ends. The CDR3 loop is CASSLREYNEQFF. CDR3 nucleotides: TGTGCCAGCAGTTTACGGGAATACAATGAGCAGTTCTTC.

This clone has a handful of counts. The chain combines TRBV5-1 with TRBJ2-7, with 8 bases aligning to TRBD1. There are 14 residues in the CDR3. J gave up 1 base and V 3 bases, and 3 bases lay outside the gene matches. Germline loops: CDR1 SGHRS, CDR2 YFSETQ. CDR3 amino acids: CASSSRTGSYEQYF. The CDR3 DNA is TGCGCCAGCAGCTCTAGGACAGGGTCCTACGAGCAGTACTTC.

This clone appeared a single time. The chain couples TRBV25-1 to TRBJ2-7; perhaps TRBD1 as D (7 bases). V lost 3 bases and J lost 5, with 14 bases in between. Per germline, CDR1 MGHDK and CDR2 SYGVNS. This CDR3 comprises 14 residues. The CDR3 sequence is CASSDWRGRNEQYF. CDR3 bases: TGTGCCAGCAGTGATTGGAGGGGGCGAAACGAGCAGTACTTC.

The chain carries TRBV27 and TRBJ2-7, with 9 positions matching TRBD1. The CDR3 runs 15 residues. With V trimmed by 5 bases and J by 3 bases, 8 bases remained unmatched. Germline CDR1 and CDR2: MNHEY and SMNVEV (reference sequence). The CDR3 region is CASSRPGQGLYEQYF. DNA of the CDR3: TGTGCCAGCAGTCGGCCGGGACAGGGACTCTACGAGCAGTACTTC.